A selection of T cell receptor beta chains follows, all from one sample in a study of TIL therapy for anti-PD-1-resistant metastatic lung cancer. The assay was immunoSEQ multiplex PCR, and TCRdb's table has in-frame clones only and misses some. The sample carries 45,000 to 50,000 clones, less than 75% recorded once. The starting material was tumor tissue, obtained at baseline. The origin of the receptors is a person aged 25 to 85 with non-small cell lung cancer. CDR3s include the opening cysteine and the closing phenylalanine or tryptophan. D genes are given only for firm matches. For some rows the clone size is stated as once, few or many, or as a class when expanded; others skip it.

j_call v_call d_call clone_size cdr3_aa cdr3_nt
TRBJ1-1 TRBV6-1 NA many CASSEGTAYTEAFF TGTGCCAGCAGTGAAGGGACAGCGTACACTGAAGCTTTCTTT
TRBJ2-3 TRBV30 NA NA CAWKGKGRVSPTDTQYF TGTGCCTGGAAGGGTAAAGGGCGCGTTTCCCCCACAGATACGCAGTATTTT
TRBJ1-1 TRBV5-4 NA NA CASSSFGPAGTEAFF TGTGCCAGCAGTTCGTTTGGACCCGCGGGGACTGAAGCTTTCTTT
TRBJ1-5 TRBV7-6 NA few CASSFRGNQPQHF TGTGCCAGCAGCTTCAGGGGCAATCAGCCCCAGCATTTT
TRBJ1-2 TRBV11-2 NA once CASSLDARDRYGYTF TGTGCCAGCAGCTTAGATGCCCGGGACCGCTATGGCTACACCTTC
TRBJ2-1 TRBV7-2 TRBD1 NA CASSKGDRGGDEQFF TGTGCCAGCAGCAAAGGGGACAGGGGTGGGGATGAGCAGTTCTTC
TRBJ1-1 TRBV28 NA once CASSFMYTEAFF TGTGCCAGCAGTTTCATGTACACTGAAGCTTTCTTT
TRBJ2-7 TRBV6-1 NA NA CASNPRAGGAYEQYF TGTGCCAGCAACCCTCGGGCAGGCGGAGCCTACGAGCAGTACTTC
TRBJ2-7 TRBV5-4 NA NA CASSLGTLSSYEQYF TGTGCCAGCAGCTTGGGGACACTGAGCTCCTACGAGCAGTACTTC
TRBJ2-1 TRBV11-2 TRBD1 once CASSLSPAGGQGLFF TGTGCCAGCAGCTTAAGCCCCGCAGGGGGACAGGGATTGTTCTTC
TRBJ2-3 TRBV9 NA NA CASSPEGGRGFKDTQYF TGTGCCAGCAGCCCCGAAGGGGGGCGGGGGTTTAAAGATACGCAGTATTTT
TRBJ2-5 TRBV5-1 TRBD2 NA CASSSLAGAETQYF TGCGCCAGCAGCTCCTTAGCGGGAGCGGAGACCCAGTACTTC
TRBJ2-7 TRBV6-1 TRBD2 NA CASSESSGVFEQYF TGTGCCAGCAGTGAATCCAGCGGGGTTTTCGAGCAGTACTTC
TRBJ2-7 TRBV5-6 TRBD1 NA CASSSSGQTYEQYF TGTGCCAGCAGCTCCTCGGGACAGACCTACGAGCAGTACTTC
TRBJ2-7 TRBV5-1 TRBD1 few CASSSTGDGNEQYF TGCGCCAGCAGCTCGACAGGGGATGGCAACGAGCAGTACTTC
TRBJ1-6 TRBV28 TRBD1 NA CASSRWTGGYNSPLHF TGTGCCAGCAGTCGTTGGACAGGGGGGTATAATTCACCCCTCCACTTT
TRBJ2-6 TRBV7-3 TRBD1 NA CASSTGTGPSSGANVLTF TGTGCCAGCAGCACCGGGACAGGCCCCAGCTCTGGGGCCAACGTCCTGACTTTC
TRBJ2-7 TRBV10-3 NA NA CAISVRSEGYEQYF TGTGCCATCAGTGTACGATCGGAAGGCTACGAGCAGTACTTC